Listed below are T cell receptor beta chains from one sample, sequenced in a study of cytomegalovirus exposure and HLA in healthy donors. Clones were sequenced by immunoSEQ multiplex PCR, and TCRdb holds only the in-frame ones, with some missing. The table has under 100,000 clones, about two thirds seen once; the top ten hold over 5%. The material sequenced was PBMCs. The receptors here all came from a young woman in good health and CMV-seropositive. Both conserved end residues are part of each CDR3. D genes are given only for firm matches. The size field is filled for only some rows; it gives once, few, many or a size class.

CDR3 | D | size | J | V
CASSPRTGREETQYF | NA | NA | TRBJ2-5 | TRBV6-6
CASSQGVLGGAAGNQPQHF | TRBD1 | NA | TRBJ1-5 | TRBV7-9
CSSSSTGPSYEQYF | TRBD1 | NA | TRBJ2-7 | TRBV7-9
CASSLGGGTYNEQFF | TRBD2 | NA | TRBJ2-1 | TRBV5-4
CSGSQGALGGYTF | TRBD1 | NA | TRBJ1-2 | TRBV29-1
CASSLGLAVTGELFF | TRBD2 | few | TRBJ2-2 | TRBV7-2
CASSPTWQGTTEAFF | NA | few | TRBJ1-1 | TRBV18
CAWSVSHGGHYGYTF | NA | NA | TRBJ1-2 | TRBV30
CASRSGNYGYTF | NA | few | TRBJ1-2 | TRBV5-1
CASSSNAGEAFF | NA | few | TRBJ1-1 | TRBV7-9
CAQTPDRHTGELFF | NA | NA | TRBJ2-2 | TRBV30
CASSAGTGATEAFF | TRBD1 | many | TRBJ1-1 | TRBV9
CASSQDKGLAGAPFDEQFF | TRBD2 | NA | TRBJ2-1 | TRBV4-1
CASSRGTGGNTIYF | TRBD1 | NA | TRBJ1-3 | TRBV7-2
CASHWGGARGYTF | NA | NA | TRBJ1-2 | TRBV28
CASTGAGGPSEQYF | TRBD2 | NA | TRBJ2-7 | TRBV18
CASSPGQLGFF | NA | NA | TRBJ1-1 | TRBV18
CASSPRQVQETQYF | NA | NA | TRBJ2-5 | TRBV5-1
CASSPRGRRGFSSDTQYF | TRBD2 | NA | TRBJ2-3 | TRBV7-6
CASSPGQVYGYTF | TRBD1 | NA | TRBJ1-2 | TRBV28
CASSQAGSSLNAGELFF | NA | NA | TRBJ2-2 | TRBV4-1
CASSPGREQETQYF | NA | NA | TRBJ2-5 | TRBV5-1
CASSQGLAENSPLHF | NA | NA | TRBJ1-6 | TRBV4-3
CASSGGLAGSSYEQYF | TRBD2 | once | TRBJ2-7 | TRBV9
CSARVVGEQYF | NA | NA | TRBJ2-7 | TRBV20-1
CASSSTRDGISPLHF | NA | NA | TRBJ1-6 | TRBV7-8
CASSQDSGPWEAFF | NA | few | TRBJ1-1 | TRBV4-2
CASSLGRDSSRQFF | TRBD1 | NA | TRBJ2-1 | TRBV5-5